Following are 13 T cell receptor beta chains from one sample sequenced in a study of identifying expanded T cells in peripheral blood. Measured with immunoSEQ multiplex PCR; TCRdb has only the in-frame clones, and not every one. Here the sample spans around 120,000 clones, 84% being singletons. Source material: blood. Receptors were obtained from a person between 18 and 75 years old in good health.

V and J are TRBV5-1 and TRBJ2-5; D is perhaps TRBD2 (7 bases). Trimming removed 7 bases from V and 1 base from J, with 17 bases in between. Germline CDR1 and CDR2: SGHRS and YFSETQ. CDR3 length: 15 amino acids. The CDR3 spells CASSNWGGTQETQYF. CDR3 in DNA: TGCGCCAGCTCCAATTGGGGGGGCACCCAAGAGACCCAGTACTTC.

This chain joins TRBV19 and TRBJ2-1; 8 nucleotides line up with TRBD1. V lost 7 bases and J lost 12; bases outside the gene matches: 11. Germline CDR1 reads LNHDA; CDR2 reads SQIVND (reference sequence). The CDR3 sequence is 13 residues long. The DNA of the CDR3 is TGTGCCAGTAAAAATTCAGGGGGCGCAAGGCAGTTCTTC. It yields the protein CASKNSGGARQFF.

The rearrangement joins TRBV15 to TRBJ1-5; 7 nucleotides agree with TRBD1. This CDR3 spans 15 amino acids. Trimming removed 1 base from V and 6 bases from J; junction bases left unmatched: 6. Per the germline V gene, CDR1 is LNHNV and CDR2 is YYDKDF (reference sequence). The CDR3 DNA reads as TGTGCCACCAGCAGAGTGCAGGGGGGGATTCAGCCCCAGCATTTT. It specifies CATSRVQGGIQPQHF.

The V gene is TRBV6-6, the J gene TRBJ1-1; D gene unclear. The germline V gene encodes CDR1 MNHNY and CDR2 SVGAGI (reference sequence). The CDR3 has 13 residues. V lost 2 bases and J lost 3, with 7 bases in between. CDR3 sequence: CASSYGWDTEAFF. CDR3 coding DNA: TGTGCCAGCAGTTACGGGTGGGACACTGAAGCTTTCTTT.

The gene calls are TRBV7-9 and TRBJ2-3; D gene uncertain. Trimming shortened V by 4 bases and J by 3 bases, and 11 bases separated the two germline ends. This CDR3 comprises 14 residues. Germline-derived CDR1 and CDR2 are SEHNR and FQNEAQ (reference sequence). The CDR3 nucleotides read TGTGCCAGCAGCTCCTCGCTAGGGACAGATACGCAGTATTTT. It translates to CASSSSLGTDTQYF. The complete variable domain, with remaining parts taken from reference TRBV7-9 and TRBJ2-3, reads DTGVSQNPRHKITKRGQNVTFRCDPISEHNRLYWYRQTLGQGPEFLTYFQNEAQLEKSRLLSDRFSAERPKGSFSTLEIQRTEQGDSAMYLCASSSSLGTDTQYFGPGTRLTVL.

In this sample, this clone turned up once. V usage is TRBV28 and J usage is TRBJ1-1, with D perhaps matching TRBD1 (5 bases). The V end lost 2 bases, the J end lost 2 bases, and 6 bases lay between the germline ends. The CDR3 consists of 13 residues. In germline, CDR1 is MDHEN, CDR2 SYDVKM. The CDR3 region has the DNA TGTGCCAGCAGTTTAGGGGCTAACACTGAAGCTTTCTTT. Protein: CASSLGANTEAFF.

The V gene is TRBV9, the J gene TRBJ2-2; tentatively, D is TRBD1 (6 bases). V dropped 4 bases and J dropped 0 bases, with 19 bases sitting between them. Germline loops: CDR1 SGDLS, CDR2 YYNGEE. CDR3 size: 18 residues. CDR3 sequence: CASSHPKRQGTNTGELFF. CDR3 sequence (DNA): TGTGCCAGCAGCCACCCCAAGCGGCAGGGGACGAACACCGGGGAGCTGTTTTTT.

The chain has TRBV5-6 and TRBJ1-2, with no clear D. V lost 0 bases and J 6 bases, leaving 15 bases between the germline ends. The CDR3 contains 15 residues. Germline lookup yields CDR1 SGHDT and CDR2 YYEEEE. CDR3 coding DNA: TGTGCCAGCAGCTTGGGCGCCAGAACATCCAATGGCTACACCTTC. Its protein is CASSLGARTSNGYTF.

This clone occurred a few times. V usage is TRBV15 and J usage is TRBJ1-1; maybe TRBD1 (6 bases). V was cut by 6 bases and J by 3 bases, with 14 bases left in between. The germline gives CDR1 LNHNV, CDR2 YYDKDF (reference sequence). The CDR3 totals 14 residues. The CDR3: CATRGLQGDTEAFF. CDR3 DNA sequence: TGTGCCACCAGGGGCTTACAGGGTGACACTGAAGCTTTCTTT.

The rearrangement joins TRBV10-1 to TRBJ2-3; a weak D match, TRBD2 (6 bases). Germline V gives CDR1 WNHNN, CDR2 SYGVQD (reference sequence). The CDR3 is 15 amino acids. V gave up 2 bases and J gave up 6 bases, with 15 bases separating them. The CDR3 loop is CASSEGGRLSDTQYF. The CDR3 region has the DNA TGCGCCAGCAGTGAGGGGGGGAGACTCTCCGATACGCAGTATTTT.

This chain connects TRBV2 to TRBJ2-2, with 8 bases aligning to TRBD1. The CDR3 is 15 amino acids. Germline loops: CDR1 SNHLY, CDR2 FYNNEI. The trim removed 7 bases at V and 5 bases at J, leaving 9 bases unmatched. CDR3 protein: CASKRAGGLTGELFF. CDR3 coding DNA: TGTGCCAGCAAGAGGGCAGGGGGCTTGACCGGGGAGCTGTTTTTT.

This rearrangement joins TRBV13 to TRBJ1-4; tentative D call: TRBD1 (6 bases). V lost 5 bases, J lost 8 bases, and 21 bases lay in between. CDR1 is PRHDT, CDR2 FYEKMQ, per germline (reference sequence). The CDR3 loop spans 16 amino acids. The CDR3 DNA is TGTGCCAGCAGCCGACGCGAGCTTAGGACAGACGAAAAACTGTTTTTT. It yields the protein CASSRRELRTDEKLFF.

This clone has more than one count but fewer than ten. The rearrangement joins TRBV6-5 to TRBJ1-2; D is unresolved. Trimming pared 10 bases from V and 2 bases from J, leaving 5 bases between. Germline V gene sequence: CDR1 MNHEY, CDR2 SVGAGI. The CDR3 sequence is 10 residues long. The CDR3 DNA reads TGTGCCACCAGGAACTATGGCTACACCTTC. This gives the protein CATRNYGYTF.